The source of this TCR beta chain is a study of beta chain features in type 1 diabetes. Study-wide results and caveats: A definitive answer on HLA type influencing TCRB rearrangement was not reached here. For patients and controls alike, PCR might favor shorter templates to the same degree. Among all four CD4+ subsets, Type 1 diabetes patients had TCRB CDR3s that were moderately but significantly shorter.

This clone was counted a few times. Its matching antigen is unknown. This CDR3 is built from 13 residues. The junction had 1 base not matched to a gene; V was cut back by 5 bases and J by 1 base. Germline V gene sequence: CDR1 SEHNR, CDR2 FQNEAQ (reference sequence). Every bit of the isolated RNA underwent reverse transcription, so sequencing read expressed TCRB transcripts. The protocol was immunoSEQ multiplex PCR, while the TCRdb copy is restricted to in-frame clones and leaves out a portion. The sample has under 300,000 clones, around 21% seen once; the top ten hold 0.028%. Cell sorting via CD45RO/CCR7/CD25/CD127/CD95/CD27 was performed to obtain CD4+ naive, central memory, regulatory and stem cell-like memory cells.

The sequence derives from a woman in her 40s with type 1 diabetes. The chain has TRBV7-9 and TRBJ1-1; 7 bases line up with TRBD1. Sequenced sample: naive CD4+ T cells from blood. The DNA for the CDR3 is TGTGCCAGCAGCCAGGGGGGGAACACTGAAGCTTTCTTT. It encodes CASSQGGNTEAFF.